The sequence of this T cell receptor (beta chain) was determined in a study of OX40 agonist ivuxolimab in advanced cancers. Background for the entire study: Ivuxolimab was a fully human IgG2 agonistic monoclonal antibody targeting the costimulatory receptor OX40 (CD134). Three dose-escalation patients achieved partial responses, one with hepatocellular carcinoma and two with cutaneous melanoma. Patients were allowed to have had prior anti-PD-1, anti-PD-L1 or anti-CTLA-4 therapy, and around two fifths of the dose-escalation patients had been treated with checkpoint inhibitors. In the dose-escalation cohort, approximately 82% of patients were male, and the mean age was approximately 60 years, with a range of roughly 20 to 80. Intravenous ivuxolimab was administered to patients every 2 weeks at six dose levels: 0.01, 0.1, 0.3, 1.5, 3 and 10 mg/kg. Among the approximately 54 dose-escalation patients, around 19 had hepatocellular carcinoma, about 15 melanoma, 9 renal cell carcinoma and 9 head and neck cancer. The monotherapy dose-escalation portion (N ≈ 55 patients) of the phase I ivuxolimab trial is reported in the paper. Peripheral TCRbeta sequencing was intended to test whether TCR sequence diversity was altered and clonal T-cell expansion was caused by ivuxolimab.

CDR1 is given as SGHTA and CDR2 as FQGTGA, both from the germline V gene. The CDR3 sequence holds 15 residues, the cysteine and phenylalanine included. Only the CDR3 region is kept as DNA, spanning 45 bases read in frame from base 1. The V and J ends are trimmed by 8 bases and 1 base, leaving 17 bases between them. Patients with a history of autoimmune disease or receiving systemic immunosuppression were excluded from the trial. In every dose cohort, peripheral blood was drawn for TCR sequencing at baseline, cycle 4 day 1, and cycle 7 day 1. Samples came from an open-label, multicenter, first-in-human phase I dose-escalation trial of ivuxolimab. Adults with locally advanced or metastatic head and neck squamous cell, hepatocellular, melanoma or renal cell carcinoma were enrolled in the trial. Before TCR sequencing, CD4+ T cells and CD8+ T cells were sorted from peripheral blood as separate populations.

Genomic DNA was extracted from sorted cells for sequencing of the TCRbeta CDR3 region. The immunoSEQ Assay was used for sequencing of TCRbeta CDR3 regions. The table was pulled from immuneACCESS by TCRdb, which kept in-frame rearrangements only. Such tables lose some clones; where checked, under half of the loss comes from unresolved V genes, and the rest has no known cause. Counted in this sample were under 25,000 clones; over 75% of them appeared once. Together, the top ten hold around 31% of the sample. Worth noting for this clone: Its antigen is currently not known. Base qualities are missing; no much larger clone stands one base away.

Study-wide conclusions, independent of this receptor: Partial responders in the 0.1-3.0 mg/kg groups had among the lowest normalized peripheral clonal expansion, especially among CD8+ T cells. On average, CD8+ T cells showed more expanded clones than CD4+ T cells after ivuxolimab. At doses from 0.1 to 3.0 mg/kg, clonal expansion was seen in both CD4+ and CD8+ blood T cells between baseline and week 6. The antigen specificity of the peripheral T cells that underwent clonal expansion was not determined. Low levels of normalized T-cell clonal expansion were also seen in some nonresponding patients.

Recombination linked TRBV7-3 to TRBJ1-1, and the D gene may be TRBD1, 6 bases matching. The clonotype was recovered from an adult with an advanced solid tumor such as melanoma, head and neck, liver or kidney cancer. Here the sequenced sample was CD4+ or CD8+ T cells sorted from blood, taken in a trial of the OX40 agonist ivuxolimab. CDR3 region: CASARNGGTNTEAFF. The DNA is as follows: TGTGCCAGCGCTCGAAACGGGGGCACGAACACTGAAGCTTTCTTT.